Below, 30 T cell receptor beta chains from the same sample are listed, as sequenced in a study of T cell responses to AZD1222 COVID-19 vaccine. TCRdb's copy holds only in-frame clones and misses some; the assay was immunoSEQ multiplex PCR. The data show roughly 180,000 clones, 94% seen once. This sample comprised peripheral blood, obtained on day 0 of AZD1222 vaccination. The receptors shown here come from an adult in good health.

The CDR3 sequence is CATSTRLPETYTDTQYF. CDR3 sequence (DNA): TGTGCCACCAGCACAAGACTTCCGGAGACGTACACAGATACGCAGTATTTT. The V and J genes are TRBV15 and TRBJ2-3; D not certain. The CDR3 has 17 residues. CDR1 LNHNV and CDR2 YYDKDF come from the germline V gene (reference sequence). V dropped 4 bases and J dropped 2 bases, with 19 bases sitting between them.

CDR3 protein: CASSSSGSGNTIYF. CDR3 nucleotide sequence: TGTGCCAGCAGTTCGTCAGGGTCTGGAAACACCATATATTTT. The chain links TRBV6-6 to TRBJ1-3; D possibly corresponds to TRBD1 (5 bases). Trimming took off 4 bases at V and 1 base at J, with 8 bases between the two ends. Germline V gives CDR1 MNHNY, CDR2 SVGAGI (reference sequence). The CDR3 consists of 14 residues.

The V gene is TRBV5-4, the J gene TRBJ2-7; the D call may be TRBD1 or TRBD2 (5 bases each). V lost 0 bases and J lost 5, with 6 bases in between. Germline V gene data show CDR1 as SGHNT and CDR2 as YYREEE (reference sequence). There are 12 residues in the CDR3. The CDR3: CASSLGGDEQYF. In DNA, the CDR3 is TGTGCCAGCAGCTTGGGAGGGGACGAGCAGTACTTC.

Notes on this clone: This same CDR3 is encoded by further DNA sequences in the sample. The chain combines TRBV27 with TRBJ1-5, with 11 bases that match TRBD1. The J segment lost 4 bases and the V segment lost 3 bases, leaving 2 bases of the junction unmatched. The CDR3 has 15 amino acids. Per germline, CDR1 MNHEY and CDR2 SMNVEV (reference sequence). CDR3: CASSLGTGGNQPQHF. The DNA for the CDR3 is TGTGCCAGCAGTTTGGGGACAGGGGGAAATCAGCCCCAGCATTTT.

V usage is TRBV20-1 and J usage is TRBJ1-5, with 8 bases aligning to TRBD1. Germline V gives CDR1 DFQATT, CDR2 SNEGSKA (reference sequence). V lost 3 bases and J lost 11; bases outside the gene matches: 12. The CDR3 has 14 amino acids. CDR3 DNA: TGCAGTGCTAGTAGAACAGGGGGGGATGGGGCCCAGCATTTT. This translates into CSASRTGGDGAQHF.

The rearrangement uses TRBV2 and TRBJ2-1; D is perhaps TRBD2 (6 bases). V lost 11 bases to trimming and J lost 7 bases, with 21 bases between them. The CDR3 has 14 amino acids. The V gene's germline CDR1 is SNHLY and CDR2 FYNNEI. CDR3 sequence reads: CAGGAGTPPNEQFF. Here the CDR3 DNA reads TGTGCCGGCGGGGCCGGGACTCCCCCTAATGAGCAGTTCTTC.

The J gene is TRBJ2-2, the V gene TRBV19; 8 bases map to TRBD2. CDR1 LNHDA and CDR2 SQIVND come from the germline V gene (reference sequence). CDR3 length: 15 amino acids. The trim removed 6 bases at V and 4 bases at J, leaving 7 bases unmatched. In nucleotides, the CDR3 is TGTGCCAGTAGAACCGGGACTAGGGCCACCGGGGAGCTGTTTTTT. Protein: CASRTGTRATGELFF.

The rearrangement joins TRBV28 to TRBJ2-7; TRBD1 agrees at 7 bases. CDR1 is MDHEN and CDR2 is SYDVKM in the germline V gene. This CDR3 spans 15 amino acids. Trimming at V came to 5 bases and at J to 0 bases, leaving 7 bases not matched to a gene. The CDR3 loop reads CASSRQGWGSYEQYF. The CDR3 region has the DNA TGTGCCAGCAGTCGACAGGGTTGGGGCTCCTACGAGCAGTACTTC. The full variable domain, completed using reference TRBV28 and TRBJ2-7, is DVKVTQSSRYLVKRTGEKVFLECVQDMDHENMFWYRQDPGLGLRLIYFSYDVKMKEKGDIPEGYSVSREKKERFSLILESASTNQTSMYLCASSRQGWGSYEQYFGPGTRLTVT.

This clone was seen a handful of times. The chain is built from TRBV2 and TRBJ2-3; perhaps TRBD2 as D (5 bases). The germline gives CDR1 SNHLY, CDR2 FYNNEI. This CDR3 comprises 14 residues. The V gene lost 10 bases and the J gene lost 1 base, with 15 bases spanning the gap. This CDR3 is CATDTREGTDTQYF. The CDR3 DNA sequence: TGTGCCACCGATACCCGGGAAGGCACAGATACGCAGTATTTT.

The chain uses TRBV19 and TRBJ1-4; D gene ambiguous. CDR1 and CDR2 from the germline V gene are LNHDA and SQIVND (reference sequence). V was trimmed by 3 bases and J by 5 bases, leaving 7 bases between them. CDR3 length: 13 amino acids. CDR3 protein: CASSILQNEKLFF. The CDR3 DNA is TGTGCCAGTAGTATCCTCCAGAATGAAAAACTGTTTTTT.

V usage is TRBV7-9 and J usage is TRBJ2-7; 8 positions agree with TRBD2. This CDR3 contains 14 residues. The germline V gene encodes CDR1 SEHNR and CDR2 FQNEAQ (reference sequence). V was clipped by 4 bases and J by 3 bases; unmatched bases: 5. CDR3 in amino acids: CASSSLAESYEQYF. The DNA of the CDR3 is TGTGCCAGCAGCTCACTAGCGGAGAGCTACGAGCAGTACTTC. Based on the CDR3 plus reference TRBV7-9 and TRBJ2-7, the full variable domain is DTGVSQNPRHKITKRGQNVTFRCDPISEHNRLYWYRQTLGQGPEFLTYFQNEAQLEKSRLLSDRFSAERPKGSFSTLEIQRTEQGDSAMYLCASSSLAESYEQYFGPGTRLTVT.

This chain joins TRBV5-4 and TRBJ2-5; D gene unclear. Germline loops: CDR1 SGHNT, CDR2 YYREEE (reference sequence). The CDR3 loop spans 12 amino acids. V lost 3 bases, J lost 0 bases, and 3 bases lay in between. This chain's CDR3 is CASSSNQETQYF. In DNA, the CDR3 is TGTGCCAGCAGCTCCAACCAAGAGACCCAGTACTTC.

J is TRBJ2-1 and V is TRBV6-5, with 7 bases aligning to TRBD2. CDR3 length equals 14 residues. Germline assignment: CDR1 MNHEY and CDR2 SVGAGI. After removal of 8 bases from V and 7 bases from J, the junction contained 11 bases not matched to a gene. The CDR3 sequence is CASRGGGRWNEQFF. CDR3 in DNA: TGTGCCAGCCGGGGTGGCGGGAGATGGAATGAGCAGTTCTTC.

The rearrangement uses TRBV7-3 and TRBJ1-2; D gene ambiguous. Germline V CDR1 and CDR2: SGHTA, FQGTGA. This CDR3 has 15 amino acids. Trimming stripped 6 bases from V and 8 bases from J, with 22 bases between. Written as DNA, the CDR3 is TGTGCCAGCAGTCCCTGGGGAGGGAGCCAGCGGGGCTACACCTTC. It is translated as CASSPWGGSQRGYTF.

The rearrangement links TRBV2 to TRBJ1-1; possible D gene TRBD1, 6 bases. Germline CDR1 reads SNHLY; CDR2 reads FYNNEI. This CDR3 comprises 14 residues. V lost 1 base to trimming and J lost 1 base, with 7 bases between them. CDR3 sequence reads: CASSEEGGNTEAFF. In nucleotides, the CDR3 is TGTGCCAGCAGTGAAGAGGGGGGGAACACTGAAGCTTTCTTT.

V gene TRBV30 combines with J gene TRBJ1-5, with D possibly TRBD1 on 5 matching bases. This CDR3 comprises 14 residues. The germline gives CDR1 GTSNPN, CDR2 SVGIG (reference sequence). V was pared by 0 bases and J by 1 base, with 7 bases between. This CDR3 reads CAWSVGGSNQPQHF. In DNA form, the CDR3 reads TGTGCCTGGAGTGTGGGGGGAAGCAATCAGCCCCAGCATTTT.

This clone was counted once. This chain links TRBV24-1 with TRBJ1-2, with 7 bases aligning to TRBD1. The CDR3 runs 17 residues. Unmatched junction bases numbered 16, after V lost 3 bases and J lost 7 bases. Germline V gene lookup returns CDR1 KGHDR and CDR2 SFDVKD. The CDR3 protein is CATSDPRRGAGGFGYTF. DNA for the CDR3: TGTGCCACCAGTGATCCCCGCCGGGGGGCAGGGGGATTTGGCTACACCTTC.

This sequence joins TRBV6-5 and TRBJ1-1; unclear D gene. Deletions cut 6 bases from V and 4 bases from J, with 12 bases between. This CDR3 comprises 13 residues. Germline CDR1 is MNHEY and CDR2 is SVGAGI. Here the CDR3 DNA reads TGTGCCAGCAGCAGTGCCGAGGGCACTGAAGCTTTCTTT. As protein: CASSSAEGTEAFF.

The chain employs TRBV28 and TRBJ1-3; D gene ambiguous. V was cut by 5 bases and J by 0 bases, with 11 bases left in between. There are 15 residues in the CDR3. Per the germline V gene, CDR1 is MDHEN and CDR2 is SYDVKM. In nucleotides, the CDR3 is TGTGCCAGCAGTCTTTCATTTTACTCTGGAAACACCATATATTTT. Amino acids: CASSLSFYSGNTIYF.

This clone was seen just once. This chain joins TRBV28 and TRBJ2-3; 7 bases are a match to TRBD2. Germline CDR1 is MDHEN and CDR2 is SYDVKM. The CDR3 has 17 residues. The ends lost 9 bases at V and 2 bases at J; junction bases unmatched: 17. CDR3 nucleotide sequence: TGTGCCAGTCTCCATTTAGGACTAGGCTACACCACAGATACGCAGTATTTT. Residues: CASLHLGLGYTTDTQYF.

The chain combines TRBV5-1 with TRBJ1-5, with D unclear. Germline values: CDR1 SGHRS, CDR2 YFSETQ. The V gene lost 0 bases and the J gene lost 6 bases, with 13 bases spanning the gap. The CDR3 has 15 amino acids. Written as DNA, the CDR3 is TGCGCCAGCAGCTTGGCCGCGGGAATGGGTCAGCCCCAGCATTTT. Its translation is CASSLAAGMGQPQHF.

This chain links TRBV7-2 with TRBJ1-6; a possible D gene is TRBD1 (5 bases). Germline assignment: CDR1 SGHTA and CDR2 FQGNSA. The V end lost 5 bases, the J end lost 6 bases, and 11 bases lay between the germline ends. The CDR3 is made up of 14 amino acids. The DNA for the CDR3 is TGTGCCAGCAGCCCGGACATTAGTAATTCACCCCTCCACTTT. Translation gives CASSPDISNSPLHF. Complete variable domain (other parts from reference TRBV7-2 and TRBJ1-6): GAGVSQSPSNKVTEKGKDVELRCDPISGHTALYWYRQSLGQGLEFLIYFQGNSAPDKSGLPSDRFSAERTGGSVSTLTIQRTQQEDSAVYLCASSPDISNSPLHFGNGTRLTVT.

The chain employs TRBV27 and TRBJ1-5; D not certain. The CDR3 runs 16 residues. V shed 5 bases and J shed 3 bases, with 17 bases lying between them. Germline V gene sequence: CDR1 MNHEY, CDR2 SMNVEV (reference sequence). CDR3 sequence reads: CASSPLFRGDNQPQHF. The CDR3 DNA is TGTGCCAGCAGTCCCTTATTTAGAGGCGACAATCAGCCCCAGCATTTT.

The chain recombines TRBV19 with TRBJ1-5; 7 bases are a match to TRBD1. The germline gives CDR1 LNHDA, CDR2 SQIVND (reference sequence). Trimming at V came to 6 bases and at J to 3 bases, leaving 8 bases not matched to a gene. This CDR3 is built from 15 residues. The CDR3 DNA sequence: TGTGCCAGTAGAAAGCAGACAGGGTTCAATCAGCCCCAGCATTTT. This codes for CASRKQTGFNQPQHF.

The chain links TRBV15 to TRBJ1-5; D is undetermined. This CDR3 region has 12 residues. With 9 bases removed from V and 0 bases from J, the gap between germline ends came to 6 bases. Germline values: CDR1 LNHNV, CDR2 YYDKDF (reference sequence). The CDR3 sequence: CATKGSNQPQHF. The CDR3 DNA is TGTGCCACGAAGGGTAGCAATCAGCCCCAGCATTTT.

This clone was observed a few times. CDR3 sequence reads: CASRGSSGANVLTF. CDR3 nucleotide sequence: TGTGCCAGCAGGGGGTCTTCTGGGGCCAACGTCCTGACTTTC. The rearrangement links TRBV6-5 to TRBJ2-6; D unresolved. Germline CDR1 MNHEY, CDR2 SVGAGI. Trimming removed 6 bases from V and 1 base from J, with 7 bases in between. The CDR3 has 14 amino acids.

The chain is built from TRBV10-1 and TRBJ2-7, with D uncertain. The V and J ends lost 0 bases and 2 bases respectively, with 11 bases between them. Per germline, CDR1 WNHNN and CDR2 SYGVQD (reference sequence). This CDR3 is 15 amino acids long. The CDR3 sequence: CASSESGNPPYEQYF. The DNA for the CDR3 is TGCGCCAGCAGTGAGTCGGGGAACCCCCCCTACGAGCAGTACTTC.

This sequence joins TRBV30 and TRBJ1-6; D is undetermined. The germline V and J ends were trimmed by 5 bases and 3 bases, with 8 bases remaining between them. CDR3 size: 13 residues. Germline assignment: CDR1 GTSNPN and CDR2 SVGIG (reference sequence). As DNA, the CDR3 is TGTGCCTGGTCCAGTAGCTATAATTCACCCCTCCACTTT. This translates into CAWSSSYNSPLHF.

CDR3 region: CASSTGNTGELFF. Here the CDR3 DNA reads TGTGCCAGCTCGACAGGGAACACCGGGGAGCTGTTTTTT. This chain uses TRBV6-4 with TRBJ2-2; TRBD1 is a possible D gene (6 bases). Trimming removed 8 bases at V and 1 base at J, with 8 bases between. The CDR3 loop spans 13 amino acids. Germline CDR1 and CDR2: MRHNA and SNTAGT.

This CDR3 is CASSLVPANYGYTF. DNA for the CDR3: TGTGCCAGCAGCTTAGTCCCGGCCAACTATGGCTACACCTTC. The chain joins TRBV11-2 to TRBJ1-2, with no clear D. Germline V gives CDR1 SGHAT, CDR2 FQNNGV. The ends were cut back, 1 base at V and 2 bases at J, with 8 bases in the middle. The CDR3 length is 14 residues.